The text below deals with one T cell receptor (beta chain). The antigen remains unidentified. The authors made the TRB cDNA libraries by 5' RACE using UMI labels. For each CDR3 protein, TCRdb gives one entry from its re-call of the 5' RACE reads, without DNA. The repertoire table contains fewer than 55,000 distinct CDR3 sequences. This entry belongs to a study of CXCR3-negative and CXCR3-positive naive CD8 T cells. General study results and limits: In naive cells, CXCR3-negative and CXCR3-positive subsets had similar TRBV-TRBJ usage; memory cells differed.

The CDR3 sequence is 14 residues long. The germline gives CDR1 MGHRA, CDR2 YSYEKL. Sequences were obtained from naive CXCR3- CD8+ T cells from blood. As to subset: CD45RO-CCR7+CD27+CD95- naive CD8+ T cells lacking CXCR3 (TNR3-). This chain links TRBV4-1 with TRBJ2-3. This clonotype originated in a human donor in good health. Some clones in this sample may be carry-over from other donors' samples. The CDR3 spells CASSQDGLTDTQYF.